One and the same sample provided the 11 T cell receptor beta chains below, sequenced in a study of blood T cells in healthy people across ages. Next came a second PCR, run for roughly 6 to 11 cycles, which used a sample-barcoded 5' primer along with a J-beta primer mix. One entry per CDR3 protein results from TCRdb running MiXCR on the 5' RACE reads. The sample has around 280,000 distinct CDR3 sequences, roughly 29% seen once; the top ten hold about 30%. The source material was blood. Receptors originate from an older woman in good health.

This clonotype was detected ten times or more. The rearrangement uses TRBV4-1 and TRBJ2-1; no clear D gene. V lost 0 bases and J lost 6, with 9 bases in between. CDR1 MGHRA and CDR2 YSYEKL come from the germline V gene. The CDR3 runs to 14 residues. The CDR3 spells CASSQEPSSNEQFF. In DNA form, the CDR3 reads TGCGCCAGCAGCCAAGAACCCAGCAGCAATGAGCAGTTCTTC.

The chain is built from TRBV20-1 and TRBJ2-4; weak D call: TRBD1 (6 bases). The V and J ends lost 8 bases and 6 bases respectively, with 26 bases between them. CDR1 and CDR2 (germline): DFQATT, SNEGSKA (reference sequence). The CDR3 consists of 16 residues. The CDR3 is CSPVSSKAVGGNIQYF. CDR3 nucleotides: TGCAGTCCCGTCTCATCTAAAGCAGTAGGGGGAAACATTCAGTACTTC.

This clonotype came up a few times. This CDR3 reads CASSQAVGAQYF. The CDR3 coding sequence is TGTGCCAGCAGCCAAGCTGTAGGGGCGCAGTACTTC. The chain joins TRBV3-1 to TRBJ2-1; possible D gene TRBD1, 5 bases. The DNA matches TRBJ2-7 better at its end, which makes the J call doubtful. Germline lookup yields CDR1 LGHDT and CDR2 YNNKEL (reference sequence). This CDR3 contains 12 residues.

The rearrangement uses TRBV27 and TRBJ1-4, with D maybe TRBD1 (5 bases). The ends were cut back, 2 bases at V and 2 bases at J, with 9 bases in the middle. CDR3 length equals 15 residues. Germline V lookup: CDR1 MNHEY, CDR2 SMNVEV (reference sequence). CDR3: CASSLMGLTNEKLFF. The CDR3 nucleotides are TGTGCCAGCAGTTTAATGGGGCTGACTAATGAAAAACTGTTTTTT.

In its sample, this clonotype was seen many times. The CDR3 reads CASSPGEATYNEQFF. For the CDR3, the DNA is TGTGCCAGCAGTCCCGGGGAGGCAACCTACAATGAGCAGTTCTTC. This chain joins TRBV6-2 or TRBV6-3 and TRBJ2-1; maybe TRBD2 (6 bases). The CDR3 is 15 amino acids. V was trimmed by 5 bases and J by 2 bases, leaving 13 bases between them. CDR1 MNHEY and CDR2 SVGEGT come from the germline V gene.

The V gene is TRBV10-2, the J gene TRBJ2-7, with 10 bases identical to TRBD2. Germline V gene data show CDR1 as WSHSY and CDR2 as SAAADI. The CDR3 runs 17 residues. V dropped 6 bases and J dropped 6; count of bases not matched to a gene: 17. Here the CDR3 reads CASRPTGPLAGVVEQYF. For the CDR3, the DNA is TGCGCCAGCAGACCCACCGGCCCCCTAGCGGGAGTGGTCGAGCAGTACTTC.

The J gene is TRBJ2-3, the V gene TRBV12-3 or TRBV12-4; D ambiguous. Trimming shortened V by 6 bases and J by 5 bases, and 9 bases separated the two germline ends. This CDR3 region has 12 residues. The CDR3 region is CASRPEQDTQYF. CDR3 in DNA: TGTGCCAGCAGACCCGAACAAGATACGCAGTATTTT.

This clonotype was found a few times. The chain combines TRBV29-1 with TRBJ2-7, with D hard to call. Germline V CDR1 and CDR2: SQVTM, ANQGSEA. The ends were cut back, 1 base at V and 3 bases at J, with 13 bases in the middle. The CDR3 consists of 14 residues. CDR3 bases: TGCAGCGTTGAAGTCCCTTGGCGGAACTACGAGCAGTACTTC. This gives the protein CSVEVPWRNYEQYF.

The V gene is TRBV9, the J gene TRBJ2-1, with D maybe TRBD1 (6 bases). Germline-derived CDR1 and CDR2 are SGDLS and YYNGEE. The ends were cut back, 4 bases at V and 8 bases at J, with 16 bases in the middle. The CDR3 has 14 residues. The CDR3 region is CASSSITGHHEQFF. Here the CDR3 DNA reads TGTGCCAGCAGCTCAATAACAGGGCACCATGAGCAGTTCTTC.

This clonotype appeared many times. The rearrangement joins TRBV29-1 to TRBJ2-5, with TRBD1 identical over 9 bases. The junction had 8 bases not matched to a gene; V was cut back by 7 bases and J by 5 bases. This CDR3 is built from 13 residues. Per the germline V gene, CDR1 is SQVTM and CDR2 is ANQGSEA. The CDR3: CSAPGQGGETQYF. CDR3 nucleotide sequence: TGCAGCGCTCCGGGACAGGGTGGGGAGACCCAGTACTTC.

This clonotype came up many times. The chain joins TRBV29-1 to TRBJ2-5; TRBD1 matches at 7 bases. V gave up 6 bases and J gave up 1 base; unmatched junction bases: 2. The CDR3 has 12 amino acids. Germline CDR1 and CDR2: SQVTM and ANQGSEA. The CDR3 is CSVAGGQETQYF. The CDR3 DNA reads TGCAGCGTCGCAGGGGGCCAAGAGACCCAGTACTTC.